This is a list of T cell receptor beta chains from one sample in a study of cytomegalovirus exposure and HLA in healthy donors. TCRdb's copy holds only in-frame clones and misses some; the assay was immunoSEQ multiplex PCR. The table has about 160,000 clones, 68% seen once; the top ten hold approximately 1.5%. Sequenced sample: PBMCs. The receptors originated from a man over 45 in good health and CMV-seronegative. The CDR3 runs from the conserved cysteine through the conserved F or W. The D gene is left open where the match is weak. Clone size appears in some rows only: once, few, many, or a class for an expanded clone.

j_gene: TRBJ2-3
d_gene: .
abundance: once
v_gene: TRBV6-6
CDR3nt: TGTGCCAGCAGTTACCAGGGTACAGATACGCAGTATTTT
CDR3aa: CASSYQGTDTQYF

j_gene: TRBJ2-1
d_gene: .
abundance: .
v_gene: TRBV4-2
CDR3nt: TGTGCCAGCAGCCAAAACTTAGGGGGGGGCTATGAGCAGTTCTTC
CDR3aa: CASSQNLGGGYEQFF

j_gene: TRBJ2-2
d_gene: TRBD1
abundance: few
v_gene: TRBV7-3
CDR3nt: TGTGCCAGCAGCTTACCCTCGGGACAGGCTTTGAACACCGGGGAGCTGTTTTTT
CDR3aa: CASSLPSGQALNTGELFF

j_gene: TRBJ1-6
d_gene: .
abundance: .
v_gene: TRBV5-1
CDR3nt: TGCGCCAGCAGACCGAGCTCCTATAATTCACCCCTCCACTTT
CDR3aa: CASRPSSYNSPLHF

j_gene: TRBJ1-1
d_gene: TRBD1
abundance: .
v_gene: TRBV5-1
CDR3nt: TGCGCCAGCAGCTGGGGACAGACTCAGCGGGAAGCTTTCTTT
CDR3aa: CASSWGQTQREAFF

j_gene: TRBJ2-3
d_gene: .
abundance: .
v_gene: TRBV11-2
CDR3nt: TGTGCCAGCAGGCCTCGGGAATTCACAGATACGCAGTATTTT
CDR3aa: CASRPREFTDTQYF

j_gene: TRBJ2-5
d_gene: .
abundance: .
v_gene: TRBV6-6
CDR3nt: TGTGCCAGCTTCGCCAAACTTGGACAGAACCGAGAGACCCAGTACTTC
CDR3aa: CASFAKLGQNRETQYF

j_gene: TRBJ2-2
d_gene: .
abundance: .
v_gene: TRBV7-9
CDR3nt: TGTGCCAGCAGCCACAGGGAAAACACCGGGGAGCTGTTTTTT
CDR3aa: CASSHRENTGELFF

j_gene: TRBJ1-2
d_gene: .
abundance: .
v_gene: TRBV7-2
CDR3nt: TGTGCCAGCAGCTTAGGCGGGGTAGGCTACACCTTC
CDR3aa: CASSLGGVGYTF

j_gene: TRBJ1-4
d_gene: .
abundance: .
v_gene: TRBV19
CDR3nt: TGTGCCAGTACCGGGAGGGAGGCCACTAATGAAAAACTGTTTTTT
CDR3aa: CASTGREATNEKLFF

j_gene: TRBJ1-6
d_gene: .
abundance: .
v_gene: TRBV29-1
CDR3nt: TGCAGCGTTCATAAGGAGGGGAGCTCCTATAATTCACCCCTCCACTTT
CDR3aa: CSVHKEGSSYNSPLHF

j_gene: TRBJ2-3
d_gene: TRBD2
abundance: .
v_gene: TRBV2
CDR3nt: TGTGCCAGCAGAAGGGGAACTAGCGGGGGCCGCACAGATACGCAGTATTTT
CDR3aa: CASRRGTSGGRTDTQYF

j_gene: TRBJ1-2
d_gene: .
abundance: few
v_gene: TRBV11-2
CDR3nt: TGTGCCAGCAGTTGGGGAGGATCCGGCTACACCTTC
CDR3aa: CASSWGGSGYTF

j_gene: TRBJ2-1
d_gene: .
abundance: .
v_gene: TRBV7-9
CDR3nt: TGTGCCAGCAGCTTGGACAGTTACAATGAGCAGTTCTTC
CDR3aa: CASSLDSYNEQFF

j_gene: TRBJ2-1
d_gene: .
abundance: once
v_gene: TRBV27
CDR3nt: TGTGCCAGCAGTTTACAGGCCCCCAATGAGCAGTTCTTC
CDR3aa: CASSLQAPNEQFF

j_gene: TRBJ1-1
d_gene: TRBD1
abundance: .
v_gene: TRBV9
CDR3nt: TGTGCCAGCAGCACAAGACAGGGGAACACTGAAGCTTTCTTT
CDR3aa: CASSTRQGNTEAFF

j_gene: TRBJ1-2
d_gene: .
abundance: .
v_gene: TRBV5-8
CDR3nt: TGTGCCAGCAGCTTGTGGGGACACGATGGCTACACCTTC
CDR3aa: CASSLWGHDGYTF

j_gene: TRBJ1-6
d_gene: TRBD1
abundance: .
v_gene: TRBV28
CDR3nt: TGTGCCAGCATCTACAGGGGGCCTGATAATTCACCCCTCCACTTT
CDR3aa: CASIYRGPDNSPLHF

j_gene: TRBJ2-2
d_gene: TRBD2
abundance: .
v_gene: TRBV7-2
CDR3nt: TGTGCCAGCAGCTTTAAGGGGAGCGGGGTGAACACCGGGGAGCTGTTTTTT
CDR3aa: CASSFKGSGVNTGELFF

j_gene: TRBJ1-2
d_gene: .
abundance: .
v_gene: TRBV6-5
CDR3nt: TGTGCCAGCCAGAGGGAGGGTAGCTATGGCTACACCTTC
CDR3aa: CASQREGSYGYTF

j_gene: TRBJ1-2
d_gene: TRBD1
abundance: .
v_gene: TRBV29-1
CDR3nt: TGCAGCGTTATTTACCCGCAGGGGGGCTATGGCTACACCTTC
CDR3aa: CSVIYPQGGYGYTF

j_gene: TRBJ1-2
d_gene: .
abundance: few
v_gene: TRBV2
CDR3nt: TGTGCCAGCAGGGAAAGATCGGGGGTGAATGGCTACACCTTC
CDR3aa: CASRERSGVNGYTF

j_gene: TRBJ2-1
d_gene: TRBD1
abundance: .
v_gene: TRBV29-1
CDR3nt: TGCAGCGTAAGGGACAGGTTACTCTACAATGAGCAGTTCTTC
CDR3aa: CSVRDRLLYNEQFF

j_gene: TRBJ1-1
d_gene: TRBD1
abundance: .
v_gene: TRBV7-3
CDR3nt: TGTGCCAGCAGCTCGGGGGGACAGGGTTTTATCACTGAAGCTTTCTTT
CDR3aa: CASSSGGQGFITEAFF

j_gene: TRBJ1-6
d_gene: .
abundance: .
v_gene: TRBV4-1
CDR3nt: TGCGCCAGCAGCCAAGACAGGGCCTATAATTCACCCCTCCACTTT
CDR3aa: CASSQDRAYNSPLHF

j_gene: TRBJ1-1
d_gene: .
abundance: .
v_gene: TRBV27
CDR3nt: TGTGCCAGCAGTTTATCCACAGGGAACACTGAAGCTTTCTTT
CDR3aa: CASSLSTGNTEAFF

j_gene: TRBJ1-2
d_gene: .
abundance: .
v_gene: TRBV7-6
CDR3nt: TGTGCCAGCAGCCCGAACAGGGAGGGCTATGGCTACACCTTC
CDR3aa: CASSPNREGYGYTF

j_gene: TRBJ1-1
d_gene: .
abundance: .
v_gene: TRBV6-1
CDR3nt: TGTGCCAGCAGTGAAGGGGCAGGGAACACTGAAGCTTTCTTT
CDR3aa: CASSEGAGNTEAFF

j_gene: TRBJ2-1
d_gene: TRBD2
abundance: .
v_gene: TRBV28
CDR3nt: TGTGCCAGCAGCCCACAGGGAGCGGGGGGAAGGTATGAGCAGTTCTTC
CDR3aa: CASSPQGAGGRYEQFF

j_gene: TRBJ2-3
d_gene: TRBD2
abundance: .
v_gene: TRBV4-3
CDR3nt: TGCGCCAGCAGCCAAGGGGCGGGAGCAGATACGCAGTATTTT
CDR3aa: CASSQGAGADTQYF

j_gene: TRBJ2-2
d_gene: .
abundance: few
v_gene: TRBV4-1
CDR3nt: TGCGCCAGCAGCCAGGTCGGCTTTCCAGGGAACACCGGGGAGCTGTTTTTT
CDR3aa: CASSQVGFPGNTGELFF

j_gene: TRBJ1-2
d_gene: TRBD1
abundance: .
v_gene: TRBV6-5
CDR3nt: TGTGCCAGCAGTGGTACCGGGACAGACGACTATGGCTACACCTTC
CDR3aa: CASSGTGTDDYGYTF

j_gene: TRBJ2-3
d_gene: TRBD1
abundance: once
v_gene: TRBV15
CDR3nt: TGTGCCACCAGCAGGTCAGGGGGCAGGAGCACAGATACGCAGTATTTT
CDR3aa: CATSRSGGRSTDTQYF

j_gene: TRBJ2-5
d_gene: .
abundance: .
v_gene: TRBV5-1
CDR3nt: TGCGCCAGCAGCTTGGCCGGCGGAGAGACCCAGTACTTC
CDR3aa: CASSLAGGETQYF

j_gene: TRBJ1-1
d_gene: .
abundance: few
v_gene: TRBV7-9
CDR3nt: TGTGCCAGCAGCCGGGGGTTTGAAGCTTTCTTT
CDR3aa: CASSRGFEAFF

j_gene: TRBJ2-7
d_gene: .
abundance: .
v_gene: TRBV28
CDR3nt: TGTGCCAGCAGTTTAAGCGGTTACTACGAGCAGTACTTC
CDR3aa: CASSLSGYYEQYF

j_gene: TRBJ2-3
d_gene: TRBD1
abundance: .
v_gene: TRBV5-6
CDR3nt: TGTGCCAGCAGCTTTGACAGGGTGTCAGATACGCAGTATTTT
CDR3aa: CASSFDRVSDTQYF

j_gene: TRBJ2-7
d_gene: TRBD2
abundance: .
v_gene: TRBV5-1
CDR3nt: TGCGCCAGCAGCTTGGCGGCTAGCGGGGGAAGCTACGAGCAGTACTTC
CDR3aa: CASSLAASGGSYEQYF

j_gene: TRBJ1-2
d_gene: .
abundance: few
v_gene: TRBV6-1
CDR3nt: TGTGCCAGCTCACCTTCCATTGGCGGCTACACCTTC
CDR3aa: CASSPSIGGYTF

j_gene: TRBJ1-2
d_gene: .
abundance: .
v_gene: TRBV2
CDR3nt: TGTGCCAGCAGTGACGTGGGGAGAAGTGGCTACACCTTC
CDR3aa: CASSDVGRSGYTF

j_gene: TRBJ2-1
d_gene: .
abundance: .
v_gene: TRBV5-1
CDR3nt: TGCGCCAGCAGCTTGGGGGCTTCCTTCGGCAATGAGCAGTTCTTC
CDR3aa: CASSLGASFGNEQFF

j_gene: TRBJ2-3
d_gene: TRBD2
abundance: once
v_gene: TRBV29-1
CDR3nt: TGCAGCGTTGTGAGACTAGCGGGGGTCACAGATACGCAGTATTTT
CDR3aa: CSVVRLAGVTDTQYF

j_gene: TRBJ2-1
d_gene: TRBD1
abundance: .
v_gene: TRBV5-1
CDR3nt: TGCGCCAGCAGCCACGGGACAGGGGTCTACAATGAGCAGTTCTTC
CDR3aa: CASSHGTGVYNEQFF

j_gene: TRBJ2-5
d_gene: .
abundance: .
v_gene: TRBV4-2
CDR3nt: TGTGCCAGCAGCCAACCCGACGGGGAGACCCAGTACTTC
CDR3aa: CASSQPDGETQYF

j_gene: TRBJ2-5
d_gene: TRBD2
abundance: .
v_gene: TRBV7-2
CDR3nt: TGTGCCAGCAGCGCCGGACTAGCGATGGAGACCCAGTACTTC
CDR3aa: CASSAGLAMETQYF

j_gene: TRBJ2-7
d_gene: TRBD2
abundance: .
v_gene: TRBV11-2
CDR3nt: TGTGCCAGCAGACGTAGCGGGGGGCAGTACGAGCAGTACTTC
CDR3aa: CASRRSGGQYEQYF

j_gene: TRBJ1-4
d_gene: .
abundance: .
v_gene: TRBV28
CDR3nt: TGTGCCAGCCATCGGGGGGAGGAGAAACTGTTTTTT
CDR3aa: CASHRGEEKLFF